The next 15 T cell receptor beta chains were all read from a single sample in a study of CD8+ T cells in alopecia areata. The authors extracted RNA and reverse transcribed it into cDNA as the sequencing template. Data came from immunoSEQ multiplex PCR; TCRdb stores just in-frame clones and leaves some out. The sample records 150,000 to 200,000 clones, around 57% being singletons. Sequenced input: CD4+ T cells sorted from blood. The source is a human donor in good health.

CDR3 sequence: CSVLASGRGSYEQYF. In DNA form, the CDR3 reads TGCAGCGTTCTTGCGAGCGGGAGAGGATCCTACGAGCAGTACTTC. This chain links TRBV29-1 with TRBJ2-7; 8 bases map to TRBD2. The CDR3 has 15 residues. Germline CDR1 reads SQVTM; CDR2 reads ANQGSEA. V lost 5 bases, J lost 1 base, and 10 bases stayed unmatched.

This clone was counted a few times. The chain is built from TRBV29-1 and TRBJ1-2; no clear D gene. Germline assignment: CDR1 SQVTM and CDR2 ANQGSEA. The CDR3 totals 11 residues. V was pared by 3 bases and J by 8 bases, with 10 bases between. The CDR3 DNA is TGCAGCGTTGATGCGGGAGGAGGCTACACCTTC. This translates into CSVDAGGGYTF.

The gene calls are TRBV18 and TRBJ2-4, with D possibly being TRBD1 (5 bases). The germline V and J ends were trimmed by 8 bases and 0 bases, with 8 bases remaining between them. Per germline, CDR1 KGHSH and CDR2 LQKENI. This CDR3 is built from 13 residues. The CDR3 is CASTQGAKNIQYF. The CDR3 DNA is TGTGCCAGCACCCAGGGAGCCAAAAACATTCAGTACTTC.

This chain uses TRBV11-2 with TRBJ2-7, with TRBD2 as a possible D gene (6 bases). V was clipped by 4 bases and J by 0 bases, with 7 bases between them. The V gene's germline CDR1 is SGHAT and CDR2 FQNNGV. The CDR3 consists of 13 residues. The CDR3 loop is CASSYGGSYEQYF. Here the CDR3 DNA reads TGTGCCAGCAGCTACGGGGGCTCCTACGAGCAGTACTTC.

This clone was seen once. The DNA of the CDR3 is TGTGCCAGCAGCAGCGGGTTTAACTATGGCTACACCTTC. This encodes CASSSGFNYGYTF. The chain links TRBV5-4 to TRBJ1-2; D is ambiguous. The V and J ends lost 4 bases and 1 base respectively, with 8 bases between them. This CDR3 is built from 13 residues. In germline, CDR1 is SGHNT, CDR2 YYREEE (reference sequence).

This clone was picked up many times. The V gene is TRBV19, the J gene TRBJ2-1, with 7 positions matching TRBD1. Germline V gives CDR1 LNHDA, CDR2 SQIVND (reference sequence). This CDR3 has 15 residues. V dropped 0 bases and J dropped 5; count of bases not matched to a gene: 4. The CDR3 DNA reads TGTGCCAGTAGTATAGACCGGGACAGAAACAATGAGCAGTTCTTC. Translation gives CASSIDRDRNNEQFF. Based on the CDR3 plus reference TRBV19 and TRBJ2-1, the full variable domain is DGGITQSPKYLFRKEGQNVTLSCEQNLNHDAMYWYRQDPGQGLRLIYYSQIVNDFQKGDIAEGYSVSREKKESFPLTVTSAQKNPTAFYLCASSIDRDRNNEQFFGPGTRLTVL.

This clone was seen a few times. The chain's CDR3 is CASSERGNQPQHF. In DNA form, the CDR3 reads TGTGCCAGCAGTGAAAGGGGGAATCAGCCCCAGCATTTT. V is TRBV2 and J is TRBJ1-5; tentatively, D is TRBD1 (6 bases). V lost 2 bases and J lost 4, with 6 bases in between. CDR1 and CDR2 (germline): SNHLY, FYNNEI. This CDR3 region has 13 residues.

The chain couples TRBV29-1 to TRBJ2-7, with 7 nucleotides matching TRBD1. Looked up from germline, CDR1 is SQVTM and CDR2 is ANQGSEA. With 4 bases clipped from V and 5 bases from J, the junction kept 2 bases outside the gene matches. The CDR3 covers 11 residues. CDR3 DNA: TGCAGCGTTGGACAGGGCGACGAGCAGTACTTC. Translated, it gives CSVGQGDEQYF.

V and J are TRBV7-9 and TRBJ2-1; TRBD2 agrees at 12 bases. CDR1 is SEHNR and CDR2 is FQNEAQ in the germline V gene (reference sequence). V lost 6 bases, J lost 8 bases, and 8 bases stayed unmatched. This CDR3 comprises 15 residues. The CDR3 region has the DNA TGTGCCAGCAGGAAACTAGCGGGAGGCAGGGATGAGCAGTTCTTC. This translates into CASRKLAGGRDEQFF. Based on the CDR3 plus reference TRBV7-9 and TRBJ2-1, the full variable domain is DTGVSQNPRHKITKRGQNVTFRCDPISEHNRLYWYRQTLGQGPEFLTYFQNEAQLEKSRLLSDRFSAERPKGSFSTLEIQRTEQGDSAMYLCASRKLAGGRDEQFFGPGTRLTVL.

The V and J genes are TRBV5-4 and TRBJ2-1; 10 nucleotides agree with TRBD2. Looked up from germline, CDR1 is SGHNT and CDR2 is YYREEE (reference sequence). This CDR3 spans 15 amino acids. The V segment lost 3 bases and the J segment 1 base; nucleotides outside the gene matches: 1. CDR3 region: CASSSSGSSYNEQFF. CDR3 in DNA: TGTGCCAGCAGCTCTAGCGGGAGTTCCTACAATGAGCAGTTCTTC.

Only a few counts were recorded for this clone. The rearrangement uses TRBV19 and TRBJ2-1; TRBD1 is a possible D gene (6 bases). The CDR3 consists of 16 residues. Trimming removed 5 bases from V and 7 bases from J, with 21 bases in between. Germline CDR1 LNHDA, CDR2 SQIVND (reference sequence). CDR3 sequence reads: CASSLYRVGNSNEQFF. CDR3 DNA sequence: TGTGCCAGTAGTCTGTACAGGGTTGGGAATTCTAATGAGCAGTTCTTC.

As to this clone: The sample holds other DNA sequences that translate to the same CDR3. The chain carries TRBV6-6 and TRBJ2-3; no definite D call. V shed 0 bases and J shed 5 bases, with 3 bases lying between them. CDR1 is MNHNY and CDR2 is SVGAGI in the germline V gene (reference sequence). CDR3 size: 12 residues. The chain's CDR3 is CASSYSRDTQYF. DNA for the CDR3: TGTGCCAGCAGTTACTCTCGAGATACGCAGTATTTT.

In nucleotides, the CDR3 is TGTGCCAGCAGCTTGGCCCTCTACGAGCAGTACTTC. It yields the protein CASSLALYEQYF. This rearrangement joins TRBV5-6 to TRBJ2-7; D is uncertain. This CDR3 spans 12 amino acids. Germline V gives CDR1 SGHDT, CDR2 YYEEEE. V was pared by 0 bases and J by 3 bases, with 4 bases between.

This clone has a count of ten or more. V gene TRBV7-9 combines with J gene TRBJ2-6; D call uncertain. This CDR3 is built from 14 residues. Trimming pared 7 bases from V and 0 bases from J, leaving 7 bases between. Germline-derived CDR1 and CDR2 are SEHNR and FQNEAQ (reference sequence). The CDR3 region is CASTFSSGANVLTF. CDR3 coding DNA: TGTGCCAGCACCTTCTCCTCTGGGGCCAACGTCCTGACTTTC.

This clone is a singleton in its sample. This chain joins TRBV2 and TRBJ2-4; D gene ambiguous. Trimming left V 4 bases short and J 7 bases short, with 5 bases between. The CDR3 is 11 residues long. Germline V gene lookup returns CDR1 SNHLY and CDR2 FYNNEI. This CDR3 reads CASSALNIQYF. The CDR3 DNA sequence: TGTGCCAGCAGTGCTCTGAACATTCAGTACTTC.